This T cell receptor (beta chain) was recorded in a study of T-cell reconstitution after alpha-beta-depleted transplantation in children. Germline assignment: CDR1 MNHNS and CDR2 SASEGT. The V end lost 6 bases, the J end lost 6 bases, and 15 bases lay between the germline ends. CDR3 length: 14 amino acids. This clonotype has just a few counts. Construction of the TCRbeta library involved unique molecular identifiers. MiXCR, applied by TCRdb to the PCR reads, yields one record per CDR3 protein. The data contain about 690,000 distinct CDR3 sequences, approximately 17% of them seen just once; the ten biggest clones take up under 1.2%.

This chain joins TRBV6-1 and TRBJ2-1, with a tentative D call TRBD2 (7 bases). The specimen comprised PBMCs from the stem cell graft donor, sampled from the stem cell graft. This clonotype was obtained from a human donor who donated a stem cell graft to a child with acute myeloid leukemia. CDR3 in amino acids: CASRPRGGVNEQFF. The CDR3 region has the DNA TGTGCCAGCAGACCAAGGGGGGGGGTCAATGAGCAGTTCTTC.